The rows below give T cell receptor beta chains drawn from one sample of a study of shared clonotypes between healthy human individuals. The repertoire was sequenced with immunoSEQ multiplex PCR; TCRdb's copy has only in-frame clones and lacks some. The sample carries about 380,000 clones, about 96% recorded once. The source material was memory CD8+ T cells sorted from blood. Every receptor here comes from a man in his thirties or forties in good health. Both conserved end residues are part of each CDR3. A D gene is named only where the DNA matches it firmly. Clone size appears in some rows only: once, few, many, or a class for an expanded clone.

v_call	j_call	d_call	clone_size	cdr3_nt	cdr3_aa
TRBV2	TRBJ2-5	NA	NA	TGTGCCAGCACCATCCCGGGGTTACAAGAGACCCAGTACTTC	CASTIPGLQETQYF
TRBV30	TRBJ1-2	NA	NA	TGTGCCTGGAGTAATAAAGGGACCGATGGCTACACCTTC	CAWSNKGTDGYTF
TRBV6-6	TRBJ2-7	NA	NA	TGTGCCAGCACTTCCCAGTACTCCTACGAGCAGTACTTC	CASTSQYSYEQYF
TRBV14	TRBJ2-2	NA	NA	TGTGCCAGCAGCCAAGAGAGGTCAGGGGCTTCACAGAAAGGCGTCATGTACACCGGGGAGCTGTTTTTT	CASSQERSGASQKGVMYTGELFF
TRBV6-1	TRBJ2-3	NA	NA	TGTGCCAGCAGTGCCCTCTCCCGTCCGACAGATACGCAGTATTTT	CASSALSRPTDTQYF
TRBV27	TRBJ2-4	NA	NA	TGTGCCAGCAGTTTAAGCAGAGCCGGAGGGGAAAACATTCAGTACTTC	CASSLSRAGGENIQYF
TRBV10-3	TRBJ2-5	NA	NA	TGTGCCATCAGTGAGTCGTGGGAGACCCAGTACTTC	CAISESWETQYF
TRBV10-3	TRBJ2-3	TRBD1	NA	TGTGCCATCATGGGACAGGGCACAGATACGCAGTATTTT	CAIMGQGTDTQYF
TRBV10-3	TRBJ1-5	NA	NA	TGTGCCATCAGTAAGGAGGGACACGGGTCTAATCAGCCCCAGCATTTT	CAISKEGHGSNQPQHF
TRBV19	TRBJ2-4	NA	NA	TGTGCCAGTAGTAGACTAGGCAAAAACATTCAGTACTTC	CASSRLGKNIQYF
TRBV10-3	TRBJ1-2	NA	NA	TGTGCCATCAGTGACAGGGACTATGGCTACACCTTC	CAISDRDYGYTF
TRBV10-3	TRBJ2-7	TRBD2	NA	TGTGCCATCAGGATTAGCGGGAGGGCGAGGAACGAGCAGTACTTC	CAIRISGRARNEQYF
TRBV5-6	TRBJ2-7	NA	NA	TGTGCCAGCAGCTTGGTTGGGCAGGGGCCCTACGAGCAGTACTTC	CASSLVGQGPYEQYF
TRBV18	TRBJ2-7	TRBD2	NA	TGTGCCAGCTCACCGCGGGAGGCCTACGAGCAGTACTTC	CASSPREAYEQYF
TRBV29-1	TRBJ2-6	NA	NA	TGCAGCGTTGAACCCTCTGATGGGACTGGGGCCAACGTCCTGACTTTC	CSVEPSDGTGANVLTF
TRBV6-5	TRBJ1-5	TRBD1	NA	TGTGCCAGCAGCTCGGACAGGGGGCAGCCCCAGCATTTT	CASSSDRGQPQHF
TRBV6-6	TRBJ2-7	NA	NA	TGTGCCAGCAGTTACTCGGGGCACCCTAGCTACGAGCAGTACTTC	CASSYSGHPSYEQYF
TRBV15	TRBJ2-1	NA	NA	TGTGCCACCAGCAGAGATCCGGGTTACAATGAGCAGTTCTTC	CATSRDPGYNEQFF
TRBV6-1	TRBJ1-5	TRBD1	NA	TGTGCCAGCAGACGAGGACAGGACAATCAGCCCCAGCATTTT	CASRRGQDNQPQHF
TRBV4-2	TRBJ2-3	TRBD2	NA	TGTGCCAGCAGCCAAGAGGCGGGAGGGTCCAATGAGGGGCAGTATTTT	CASSQEAGGSNEGQYF
TRBV19	TRBJ2-2	TRBD2	once	TGTGCCAGTAGTTGGAAAGGACTAGCGGAGACGAACACCGGGGAGCTGTTTTTT	CASSWKGLAETNTGELFF
TRBV15	TRBJ2-7	NA	NA	TGTGCCACCAGCACAGCGGGCCACTACGAGCAGTACTTC	CATSTAGHYEQYF
TRBV2	TRBJ1-5	TRBD1	NA	TGTGCCAGCAGTGATCGCAGGGGGGGAGACTTTAGCAATCAGCCCCAGCATTTT	CASSDRRGGDFSNQPQHF
TRBV10-2	TRBJ1-2	NA	NA	TGCGCCAGCAGACAGGGTGGCTACACCTTC	CASRQGGYTF
TRBV7-9	TRBJ1-1	NA	NA	TGTGCCAGCAGCCCCTGGACAGAAAACACTGAAGCTTTCTTT	CASSPWTENTEAFF
TRBV29-1	TRBJ2-3	TRBD2	NA	TGCAGCGTTGAGGGAGTAGCGGGAGTAACGACAGATACGCAGTATTTT	CSVEGVAGVTTDTQYF
TRBV30	TRBJ2-1	NA	NA	TGTGCCTGGAGTGTAGTAGGCTACAATGAGCAGTTCTTC	CAWSVVGYNEQFF
TRBV7-8	TRBJ2-2	TRBD1	NA	TGTGCCAGCAGCTTAGTCCGACGGGGCGGGACAGGGGATACCGGGGAGCTGTTTTTT	CASSLVRRGGTGDTGELFF
TRBV6-5	TRBJ1-2	NA	NA	TGTGCCAGTTATGGTCTCTATGGCTACACCTTC	CASYGLYGYTF
TRBV18	TRBJ2-7	TRBD2	NA	TGTGCCAGCTCACCAGGACTAGTTGACGAGCAGTACTTC	CASSPGLVDEQYF
TRBV28	TRBJ2-5	NA	NA	TGTGCCAGCAGTTTTTTGAGGGGCAAACAAGAGACCCAGTACTTC	CASSFLRGKQETQYF
TRBV9	TRBJ2-3	TRBD2	NA	TGTGCCAGCAGCGTCTTAAGCGGGAGAGGCACAGATACGCAGTATTTT	CASSVLSGRGTDTQYF
TRBV29-1	TRBJ1-1	NA	NA	TGCAGCGTCGAGAGAACGAACACTGAAGCTTTCTTT	CSVERTNTEAFF
TRBV30	TRBJ2-7	NA	NA	TGTGCCTGGACCCCGGGCTATTCCTACGAGCAGTACTTC	CAWTPGYSYEQYF
TRBV2	TRBJ2-2	TRBD2	NA	TGTGCCAGCAGTGAGCTAGCGGGAGGCACCGGGGAGCTGTTTTTT	CASSELAGGTGELFF
TRBV5-1	TRBJ2-3	TRBD1	NA	TGCGCCAGCAGCTTGGCCCGGACAGGGAACATAGATACGCAGTATTTT	CASSLARTGNIDTQYF
TRBV27	TRBJ2-5	NA	NA	TGTGCCAGCAGCTTGTCGGTAGGCCAAGAGACCCAGTACTTC	CASSLSVGQETQYF
TRBV7-9	TRBJ1-1	NA	NA	TGTGCCAGCAGCTTAGTAGGTACGAACACTGAAGCTTTCTTT	CASSLVGTNTEAFF
TRBV7-9	TRBJ1-1	NA	NA	TGTGCCAGCAGCTTAGAAAGGGGGGCAGGAGCCTTGAACACTGAAGCTTTCTTT	CASSLERGAGALNTEAFF
TRBV7-9	TRBJ2-1	NA	NA	TGTGCCAGCAGCTTAATAACTCGGCCAGCCGGTGAGCAGTTCTTC	CASSLITRPAGEQFF
TRBV6-1	TRBJ2-7	TRBD1	NA	TGTGCCAGCAGGGACAGGGTCTACGAGCAGTACTTC	CASRDRVYEQYF
TRBV19	TRBJ2-7	TRBD2	NA	TGTGCCAGTAGTGTCGGGAGACTAGCGGGTCCCTACGAGCAGTACTTC	CASSVGRLAGPYEQYF